This T cell receptor beta chain comes out of a study of T cells after yellow fever vaccination. Trimming removed 4 bases at V and 14 bases at J, with 15 bases between. Germline lookup yields CDR1 SQVTM and CDR2 ANQGSEA. This CDR3 region has 11 residues. This clonotype was recorded many times. TCRdb reanalysed the 5' RACE reads using MiXCR and keeps one entry per CDR3 protein. Altogether about 300,000 distinct CDR3 sequences are present, 8.5% to 10% being singletons, with the ten largest covering about 3%. The chain couples TRBV29-1 to TRBJ2-1; D may correspond to TRBD1 or TRBD2 (5 bases each). The specimen comprised CD4+ T cells sorted from PBMCs, sampled 5 days after the yellow fever booster vaccination. This TCR derives from a man aged 18 to 29 who received the YFV17D yellow fever vaccine. The CDR3 region has the DNA TGCAGCGTTGGGGGACCCTACGGGGAGTTCTTC. Its translation: CSVGGPYGEFF.